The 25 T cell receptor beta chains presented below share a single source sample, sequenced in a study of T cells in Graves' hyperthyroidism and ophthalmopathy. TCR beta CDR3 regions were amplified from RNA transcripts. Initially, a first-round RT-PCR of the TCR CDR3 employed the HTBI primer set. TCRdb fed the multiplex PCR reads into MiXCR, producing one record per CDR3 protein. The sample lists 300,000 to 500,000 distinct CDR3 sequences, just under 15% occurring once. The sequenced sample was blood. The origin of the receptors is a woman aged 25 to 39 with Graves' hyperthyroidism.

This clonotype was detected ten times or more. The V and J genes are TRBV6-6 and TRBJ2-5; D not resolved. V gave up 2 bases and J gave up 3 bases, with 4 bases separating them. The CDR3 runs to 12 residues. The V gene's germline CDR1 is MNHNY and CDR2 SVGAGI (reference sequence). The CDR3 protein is CASSYGEETQYF. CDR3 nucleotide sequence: TGTGCCAGCAGTTACGGGGAAGAGACCCAGTACTTC.

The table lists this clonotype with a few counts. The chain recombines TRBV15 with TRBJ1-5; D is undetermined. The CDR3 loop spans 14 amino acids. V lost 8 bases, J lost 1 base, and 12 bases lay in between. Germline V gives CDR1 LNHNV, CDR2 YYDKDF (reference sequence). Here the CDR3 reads CATGGSLSNQPQHF. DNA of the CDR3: TGTGCCACCGGTGGCAGTTTAAGCAATCAGCCCCAGCATTTT. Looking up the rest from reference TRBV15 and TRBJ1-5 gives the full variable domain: DAMVIQNPRYQVTQFGKPVTLSCSQTLNHNVMYWYQQKSSQAPKLLFHYYDKDFNNEADTPDNFQSRRPNTSFCFLDIRSPGLGDTAMYLCATGGSLSNQPQHFGDGTRLSIL.

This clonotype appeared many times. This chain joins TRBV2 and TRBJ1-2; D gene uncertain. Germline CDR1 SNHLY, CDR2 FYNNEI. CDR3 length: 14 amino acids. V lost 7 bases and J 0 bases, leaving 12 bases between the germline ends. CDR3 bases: TGTGCCAGCACTAGACTGCGAACTAACTATGGCTACACCTTC. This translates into CASTRLRTNYGYTF.

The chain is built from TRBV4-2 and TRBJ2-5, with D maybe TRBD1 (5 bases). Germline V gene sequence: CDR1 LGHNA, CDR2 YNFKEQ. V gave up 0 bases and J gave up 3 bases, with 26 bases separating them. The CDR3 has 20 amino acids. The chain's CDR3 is CASSQDDWTGKGRKKETQYF. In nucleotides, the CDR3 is TGTGCCAGCAGCCAAGATGACTGGACGGGTAAGGGGCGCAAGAAAGAGACCCAGTACTTC.

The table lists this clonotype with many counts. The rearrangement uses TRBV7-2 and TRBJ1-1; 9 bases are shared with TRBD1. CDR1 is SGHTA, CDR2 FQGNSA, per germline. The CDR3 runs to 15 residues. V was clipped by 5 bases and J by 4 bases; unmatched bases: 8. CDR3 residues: CASSRTGVRSTEAFF. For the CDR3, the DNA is TGTGCCAGCAGCCGGACAGGGGTCAGGAGCACTGAAGCTTTCTTT.

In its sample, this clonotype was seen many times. The CDR3 sequence is CASSVGGPGQPQHF. CDR3 in DNA: TGTGCCAGCAGCGTCGGGGGTCCAGGTCAGCCCCAGCATTTT. The J gene is TRBJ1-5, the V gene TRBV27, with a tentative D call TRBD1 (5 bases). Trimming pared 6 bases from V and 6 bases from J, leaving 15 bases between. CDR1 and CDR2 (germline): MNHEY, SMNVEV (reference sequence). The CDR3 is 14 amino acids.

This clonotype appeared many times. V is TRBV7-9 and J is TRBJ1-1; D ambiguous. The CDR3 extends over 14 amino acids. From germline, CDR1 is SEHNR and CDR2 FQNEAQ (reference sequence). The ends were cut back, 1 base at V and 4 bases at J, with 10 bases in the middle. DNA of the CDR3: TGTGCCAGCAGCTTAGAAGGGTTTGGCACTGAAGCTTTCTTT. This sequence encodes CASSLEGFGTEAFF.

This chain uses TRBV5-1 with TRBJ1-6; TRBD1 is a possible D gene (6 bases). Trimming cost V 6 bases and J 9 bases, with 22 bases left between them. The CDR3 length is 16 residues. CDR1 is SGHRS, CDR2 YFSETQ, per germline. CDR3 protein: CASNPGGGLSPSPLHF. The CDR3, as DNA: TGCGCCAGCAACCCGGGGGGCGGATTATCCCCTTCACCCCTCCACTTT.

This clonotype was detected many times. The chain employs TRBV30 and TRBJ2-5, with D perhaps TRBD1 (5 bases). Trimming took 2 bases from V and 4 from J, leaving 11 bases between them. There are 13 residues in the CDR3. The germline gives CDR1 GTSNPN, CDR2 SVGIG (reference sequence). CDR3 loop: CAWSSRGRETQYF. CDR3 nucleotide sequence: TGTGCCTGGAGTTCAAGGGGCCGAGAGACCCAGTACTTC.

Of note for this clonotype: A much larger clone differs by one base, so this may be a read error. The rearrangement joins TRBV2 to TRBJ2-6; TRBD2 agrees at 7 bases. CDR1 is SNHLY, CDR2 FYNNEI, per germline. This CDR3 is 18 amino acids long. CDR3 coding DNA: TGTGCCAGCAGTGTTGTTCTAGCGGCCTACTCTGGGGCCGACGTCCTGACTTTC. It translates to CASSVVLAAYSGADVLTF. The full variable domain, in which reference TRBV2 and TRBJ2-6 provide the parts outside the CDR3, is EPEVTQTPSHQVTQMGQEVILRCVPISNHLYFYWYRQILGQKVEFLVSFYNNEISEKSEIFDDQFSVERPDGSNFTLKIRSTKLEDSAMYFCASSVVLAAYSGADVLTFGAGSRLTVL.

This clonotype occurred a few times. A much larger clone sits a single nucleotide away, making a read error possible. The CDR3 protein is CASSSGQFNTEAFF. The CDR3 bases are TGCGCCAGCAGCTCGGGACAGTTTAACACTGAAGCTTTCTTT. The V gene is TRBV5-1, the J gene TRBJ1-1; TRBD1 matches 7 bases. Germline assignment: CDR1 SGHRS and CDR2 YFSETQ. J was trimmed by 2 bases and V by 3 bases; bases with no gene match: 4. The CDR3 consists of 14 residues.

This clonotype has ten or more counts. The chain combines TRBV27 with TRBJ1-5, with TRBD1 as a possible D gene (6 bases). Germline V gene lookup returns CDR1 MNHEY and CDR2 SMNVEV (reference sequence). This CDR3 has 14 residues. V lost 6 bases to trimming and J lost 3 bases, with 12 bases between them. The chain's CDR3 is CASSRDRNNQPQHF. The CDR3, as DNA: TGTGCCAGCAGCCGTGACAGGAACAATCAGCCCCAGCATTTT.

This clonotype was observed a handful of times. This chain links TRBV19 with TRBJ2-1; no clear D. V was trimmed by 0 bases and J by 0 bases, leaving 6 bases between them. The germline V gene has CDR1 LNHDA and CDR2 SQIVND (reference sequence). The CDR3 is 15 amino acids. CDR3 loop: CASSIDPGSYNEQFF. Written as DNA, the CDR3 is TGTGCCAGTAGTATAGACCCGGGCTCCTACAATGAGCAGTTCTTC. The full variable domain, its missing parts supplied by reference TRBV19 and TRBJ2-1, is DGGITQSPKYLFRKEGQNVTLSCEQNLNHDAMYWYRQDPGQGLRLIYYSQIVNDFQKGDIAEGYSVSREKKESFPLTVTSAQKNPTAFYLCASSIDPGSYNEQFFGPGTRLTVL.

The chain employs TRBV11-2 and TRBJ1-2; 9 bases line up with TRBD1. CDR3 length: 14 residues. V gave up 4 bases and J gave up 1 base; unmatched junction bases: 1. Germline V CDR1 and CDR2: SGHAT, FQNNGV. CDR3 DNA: TGTGCCAGCAGCTGGGACAGGGATAACTATGGCTACACCTTC. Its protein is CASSWDRDNYGYTF. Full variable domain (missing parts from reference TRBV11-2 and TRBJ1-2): EAGVAQSPRYKIIEKRQSVAFWCNPISGHATLYWYQQILGQGPKLLIQFQNNGVVDDSQLPKDRFSAERLKGVDSTLKIQPAKLEDSAVYLCASSWDRDNYGYTFGSGTRLTVV.

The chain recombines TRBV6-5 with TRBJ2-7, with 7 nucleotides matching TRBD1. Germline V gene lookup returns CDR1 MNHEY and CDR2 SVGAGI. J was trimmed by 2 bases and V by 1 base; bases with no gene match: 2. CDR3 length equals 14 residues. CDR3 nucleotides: TGTGCCAGCAGTTACTGGGACAGCCCCTACGAGCAGTACTTC. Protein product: CASSYWDSPYEQYF.

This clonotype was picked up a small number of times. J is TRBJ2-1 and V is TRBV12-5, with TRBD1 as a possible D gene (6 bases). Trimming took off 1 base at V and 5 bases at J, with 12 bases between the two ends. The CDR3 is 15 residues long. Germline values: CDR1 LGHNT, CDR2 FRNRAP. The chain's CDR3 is CASGLAGTNDNEQFF. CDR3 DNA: TGTGCTAGTGGTTTGGCCGGGACAAATGACAATGAGCAGTTCTTC.

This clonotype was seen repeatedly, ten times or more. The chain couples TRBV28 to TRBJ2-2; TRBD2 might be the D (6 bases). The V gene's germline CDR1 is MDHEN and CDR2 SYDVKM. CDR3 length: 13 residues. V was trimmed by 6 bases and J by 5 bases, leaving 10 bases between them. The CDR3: CASRDYKTGELFF. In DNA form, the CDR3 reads TGTGCCAGCAGGGACTATAAGACCGGGGAGCTGTTTTTT. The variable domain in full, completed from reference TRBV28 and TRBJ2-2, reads DVKVTQSSRYLVKRTGEKVFLECVQDMDHENMFWYRQDPGLGLRLIYFSYDVKMKEKGDIPEGYSVSREKKERFSLILESASTNQTSMYLCASRDYKTGELFFGEGSRLTVL.

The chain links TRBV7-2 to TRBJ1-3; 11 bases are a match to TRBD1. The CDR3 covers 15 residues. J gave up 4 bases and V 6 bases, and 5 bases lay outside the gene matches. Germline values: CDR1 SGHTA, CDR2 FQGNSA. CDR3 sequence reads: CASRRGQGVGNTIYF. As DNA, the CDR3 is TGTGCCAGCAGGAGGGGACAGGGGGTGGGAAACACCATATATTTT.

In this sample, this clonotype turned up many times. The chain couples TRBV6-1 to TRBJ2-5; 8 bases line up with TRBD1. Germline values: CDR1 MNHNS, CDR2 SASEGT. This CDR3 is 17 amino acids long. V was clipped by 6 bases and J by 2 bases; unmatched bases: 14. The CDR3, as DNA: TGTGCCAGCAGGGGACGGACAGGGAAGTTCGGTCAAGAGACCCAGTACTTC. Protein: CASRGRTGKFGQETQYF.

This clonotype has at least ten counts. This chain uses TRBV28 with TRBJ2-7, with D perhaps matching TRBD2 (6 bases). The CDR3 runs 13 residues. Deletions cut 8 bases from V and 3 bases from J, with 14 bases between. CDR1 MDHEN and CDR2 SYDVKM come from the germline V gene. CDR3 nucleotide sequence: TGTGCCAGCGAGATGTCGGGACTCTACGAGCAGTACTTC. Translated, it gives CASEMSGLYEQYF.

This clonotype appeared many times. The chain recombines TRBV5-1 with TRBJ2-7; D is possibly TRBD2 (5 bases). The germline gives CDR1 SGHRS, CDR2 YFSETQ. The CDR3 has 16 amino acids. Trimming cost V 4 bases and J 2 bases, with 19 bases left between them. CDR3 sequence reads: CASSPRAADLTYEQYF. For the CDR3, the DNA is TGCGCCAGCAGCCCCCGAGCGGCGGACCTAACCTACGAGCAGTACTTC. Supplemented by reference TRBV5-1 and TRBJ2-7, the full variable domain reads KAGVTQTPRYLIKTRGQQVTLSCSPISGHRSVSWYQQTPGQGLQFLFEYFSETQRNKGNFPGRFSGRQFSNSRSEMNVSTLELGDSALYLCASSPRAADLTYEQYFGPGTRLTVT.

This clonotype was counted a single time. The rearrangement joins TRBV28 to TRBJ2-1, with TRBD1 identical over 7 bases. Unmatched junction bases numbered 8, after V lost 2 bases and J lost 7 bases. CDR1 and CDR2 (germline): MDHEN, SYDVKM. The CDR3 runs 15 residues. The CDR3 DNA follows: TGTGCCAGCAGTTTAGGGGGACAGTCTCGGAATGAGCAGTTCTTC. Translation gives CASSLGGQSRNEQFF.

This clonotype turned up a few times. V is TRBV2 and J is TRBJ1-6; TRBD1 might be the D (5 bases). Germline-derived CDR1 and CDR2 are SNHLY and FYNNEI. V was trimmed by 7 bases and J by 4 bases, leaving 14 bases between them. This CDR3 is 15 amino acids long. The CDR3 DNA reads TGTGCCAGCACCGAGACAGATCTTTATAATTCACCCCTCCACTTT. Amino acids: CASTETDLYNSPLHF. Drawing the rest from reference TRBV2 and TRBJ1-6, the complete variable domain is EPEVTQTPSHQVTQMGQEVILRCVPISNHLYFYWYRQILGQKVEFLVSFYNNEISEKSEIFDDQFSVERPDGSNFTLKIRSTKLEDSAMYFCASTETDLYNSPLHFGNGTRLTVT.

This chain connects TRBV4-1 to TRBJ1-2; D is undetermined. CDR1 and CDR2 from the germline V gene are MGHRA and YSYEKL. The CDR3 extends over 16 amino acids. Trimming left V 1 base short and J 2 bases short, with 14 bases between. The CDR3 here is CASSQGPTTENYGYTF. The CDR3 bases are TGCGCCAGCAGCCAAGGACCTACAACGGAGAACTATGGCTACACCTTC.

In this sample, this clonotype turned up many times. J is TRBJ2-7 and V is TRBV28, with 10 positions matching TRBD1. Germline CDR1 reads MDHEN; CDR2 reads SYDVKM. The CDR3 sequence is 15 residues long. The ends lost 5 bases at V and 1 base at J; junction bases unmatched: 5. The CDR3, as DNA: TGTGCCAGCAGTCCCGGGACAGGGGTTTCCTACGAGCAGTACTTC. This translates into CASSPGTGVSYEQYF.